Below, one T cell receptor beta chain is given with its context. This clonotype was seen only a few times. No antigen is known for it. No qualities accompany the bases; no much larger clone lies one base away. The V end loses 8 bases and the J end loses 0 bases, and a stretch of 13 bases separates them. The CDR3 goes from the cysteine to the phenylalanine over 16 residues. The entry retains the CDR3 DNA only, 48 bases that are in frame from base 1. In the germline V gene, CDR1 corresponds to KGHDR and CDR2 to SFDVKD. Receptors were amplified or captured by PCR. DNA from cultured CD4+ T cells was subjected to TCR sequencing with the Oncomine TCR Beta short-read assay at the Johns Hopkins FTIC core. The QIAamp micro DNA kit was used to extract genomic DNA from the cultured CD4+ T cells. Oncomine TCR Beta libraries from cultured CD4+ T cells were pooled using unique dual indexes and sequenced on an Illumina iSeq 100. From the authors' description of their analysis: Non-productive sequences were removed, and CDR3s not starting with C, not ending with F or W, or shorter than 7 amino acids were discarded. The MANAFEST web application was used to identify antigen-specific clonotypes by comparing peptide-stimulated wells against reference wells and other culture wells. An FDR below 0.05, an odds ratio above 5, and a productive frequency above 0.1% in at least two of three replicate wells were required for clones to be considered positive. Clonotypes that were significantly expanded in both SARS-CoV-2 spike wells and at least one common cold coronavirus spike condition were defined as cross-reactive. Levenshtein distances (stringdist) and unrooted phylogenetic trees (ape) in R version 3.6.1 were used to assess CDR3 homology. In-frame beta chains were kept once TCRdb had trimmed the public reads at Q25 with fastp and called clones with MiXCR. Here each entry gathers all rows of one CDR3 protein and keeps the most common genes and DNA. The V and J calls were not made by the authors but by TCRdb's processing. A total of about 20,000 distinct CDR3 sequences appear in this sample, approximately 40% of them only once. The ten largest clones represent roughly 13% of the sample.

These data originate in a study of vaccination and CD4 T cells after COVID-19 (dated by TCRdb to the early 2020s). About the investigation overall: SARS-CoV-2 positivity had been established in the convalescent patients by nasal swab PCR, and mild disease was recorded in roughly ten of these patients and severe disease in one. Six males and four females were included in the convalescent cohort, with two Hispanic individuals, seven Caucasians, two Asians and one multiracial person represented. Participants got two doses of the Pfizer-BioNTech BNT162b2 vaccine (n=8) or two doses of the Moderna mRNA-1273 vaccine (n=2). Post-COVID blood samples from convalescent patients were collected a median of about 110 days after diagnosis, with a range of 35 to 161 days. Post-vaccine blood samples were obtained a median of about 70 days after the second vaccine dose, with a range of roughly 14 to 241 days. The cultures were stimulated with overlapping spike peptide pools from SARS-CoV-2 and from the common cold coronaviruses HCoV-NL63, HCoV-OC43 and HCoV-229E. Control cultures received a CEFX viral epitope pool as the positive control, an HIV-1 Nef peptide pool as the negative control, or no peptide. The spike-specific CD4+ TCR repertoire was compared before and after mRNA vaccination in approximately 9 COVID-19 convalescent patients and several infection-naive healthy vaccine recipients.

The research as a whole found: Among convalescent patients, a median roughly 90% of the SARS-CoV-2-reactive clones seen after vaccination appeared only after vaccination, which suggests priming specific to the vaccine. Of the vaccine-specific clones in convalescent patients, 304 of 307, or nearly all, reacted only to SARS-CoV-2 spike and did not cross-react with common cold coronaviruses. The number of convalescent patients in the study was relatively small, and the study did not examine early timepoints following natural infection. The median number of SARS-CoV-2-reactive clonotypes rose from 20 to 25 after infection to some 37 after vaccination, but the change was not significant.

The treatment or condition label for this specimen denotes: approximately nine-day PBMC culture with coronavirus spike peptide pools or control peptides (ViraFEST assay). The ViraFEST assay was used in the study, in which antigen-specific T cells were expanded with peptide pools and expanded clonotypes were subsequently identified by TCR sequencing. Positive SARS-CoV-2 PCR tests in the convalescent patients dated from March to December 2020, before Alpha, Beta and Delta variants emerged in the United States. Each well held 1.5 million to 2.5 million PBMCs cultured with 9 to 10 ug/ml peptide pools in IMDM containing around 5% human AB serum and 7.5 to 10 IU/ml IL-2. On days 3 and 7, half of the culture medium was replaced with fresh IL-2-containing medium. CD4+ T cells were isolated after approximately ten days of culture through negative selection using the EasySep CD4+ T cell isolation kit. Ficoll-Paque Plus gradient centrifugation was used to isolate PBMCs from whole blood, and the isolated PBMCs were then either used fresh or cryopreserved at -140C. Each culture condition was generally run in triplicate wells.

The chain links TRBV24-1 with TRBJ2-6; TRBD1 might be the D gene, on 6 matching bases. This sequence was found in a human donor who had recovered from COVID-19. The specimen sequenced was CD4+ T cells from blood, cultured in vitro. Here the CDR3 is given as CATMAGDISGANVLTF. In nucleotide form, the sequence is TGTGCCACCATGGCAGGGGACATCTCTGGGGCCAACGTCCTGACTTTC.